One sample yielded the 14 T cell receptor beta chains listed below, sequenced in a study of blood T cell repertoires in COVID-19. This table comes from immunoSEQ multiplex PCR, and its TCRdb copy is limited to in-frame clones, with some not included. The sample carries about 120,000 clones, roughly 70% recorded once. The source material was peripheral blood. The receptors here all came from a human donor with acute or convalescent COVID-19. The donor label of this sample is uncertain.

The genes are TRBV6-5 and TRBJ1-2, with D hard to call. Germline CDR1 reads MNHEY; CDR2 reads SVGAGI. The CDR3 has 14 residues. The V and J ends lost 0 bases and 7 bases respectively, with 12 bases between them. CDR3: CASSYSSRARGYTF. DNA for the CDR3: TGTGCCAGCAGTTACTCATCGCGGGCACGTGGCTACACCTTC.

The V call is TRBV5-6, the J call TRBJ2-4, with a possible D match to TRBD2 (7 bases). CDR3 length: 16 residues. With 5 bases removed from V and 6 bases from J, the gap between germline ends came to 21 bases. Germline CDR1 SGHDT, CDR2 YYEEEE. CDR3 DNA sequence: TGTGCCAGCAGTCCCGTTGGAGGGGGGGCAGGAAACATTCAGTACTTC. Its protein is CASSPVGGGAGNIQYF.

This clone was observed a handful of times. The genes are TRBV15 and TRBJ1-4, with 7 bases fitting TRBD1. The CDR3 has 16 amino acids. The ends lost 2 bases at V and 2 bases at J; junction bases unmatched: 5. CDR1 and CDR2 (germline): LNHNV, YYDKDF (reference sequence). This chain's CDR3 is CATSRNRGRTNEKLFF. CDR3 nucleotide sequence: TGTGCCACCAGCAGAAACAGGGGTCGGACTAATGAAAAACTGTTTTTT.

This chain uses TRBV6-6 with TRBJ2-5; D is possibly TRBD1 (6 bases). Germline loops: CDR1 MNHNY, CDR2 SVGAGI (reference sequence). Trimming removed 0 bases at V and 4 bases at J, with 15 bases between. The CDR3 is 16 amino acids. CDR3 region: CASSYSTPGDGETQYF. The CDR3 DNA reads TGTGCCAGCAGTTACTCGACCCCAGGGGACGGAGAGACCCAGTACTTC.

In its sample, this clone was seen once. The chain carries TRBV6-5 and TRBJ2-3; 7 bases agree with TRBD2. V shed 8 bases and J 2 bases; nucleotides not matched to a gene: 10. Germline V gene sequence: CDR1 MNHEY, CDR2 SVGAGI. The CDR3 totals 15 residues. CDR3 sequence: CASWKKAGVTDTQYF. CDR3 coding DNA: TGTGCCAGCTGGAAGAAGGCGGGGGTCACAGATACGCAGTATTTT.

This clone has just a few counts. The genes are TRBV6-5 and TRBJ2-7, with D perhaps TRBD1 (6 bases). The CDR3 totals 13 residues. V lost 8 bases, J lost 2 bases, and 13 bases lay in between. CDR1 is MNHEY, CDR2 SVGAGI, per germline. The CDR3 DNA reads TGTGCCAGCGGAGACAGGTTAACCTACGAGCAGTACTTC. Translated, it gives CASGDRLTYEQYF.

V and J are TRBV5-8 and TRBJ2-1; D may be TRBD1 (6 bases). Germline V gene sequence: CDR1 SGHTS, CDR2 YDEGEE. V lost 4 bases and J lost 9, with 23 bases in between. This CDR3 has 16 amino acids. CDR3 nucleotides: TGTGCCAGCAGCCTACGACCCACAACAGGGAAGGCTGAGCAGTTCTTC. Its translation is CASSLRPTTGKAEQFF. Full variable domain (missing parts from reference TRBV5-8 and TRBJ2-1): EAGVTQSPTHLIKTRGQQATLRCSPISGHTSVYWYQQALGLGLQFLLWYDEGEERNRGNFPPRFSGRQFPNYSSELNVNALELEDSALYLCASSLRPTTGKAEQFFGPGTRLTVL.

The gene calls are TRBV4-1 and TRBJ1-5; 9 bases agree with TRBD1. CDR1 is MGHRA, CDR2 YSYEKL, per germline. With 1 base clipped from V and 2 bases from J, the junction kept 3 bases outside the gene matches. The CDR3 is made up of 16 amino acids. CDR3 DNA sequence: TGCGCCAGCAGCCAAGGGGGGGACAGGGGCAATCAGCCCCAGCATTTT. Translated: CASSQGGDRGNQPQHF.

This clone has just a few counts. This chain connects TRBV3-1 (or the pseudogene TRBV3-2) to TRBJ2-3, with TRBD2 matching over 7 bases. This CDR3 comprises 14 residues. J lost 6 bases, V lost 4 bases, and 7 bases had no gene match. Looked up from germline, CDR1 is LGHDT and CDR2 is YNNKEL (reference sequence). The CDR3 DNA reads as TGTGCCAGCAGCCTTCTACGGGGGGAGGATACGCAGTATTTT. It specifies CASSLLRGEDTQYF.

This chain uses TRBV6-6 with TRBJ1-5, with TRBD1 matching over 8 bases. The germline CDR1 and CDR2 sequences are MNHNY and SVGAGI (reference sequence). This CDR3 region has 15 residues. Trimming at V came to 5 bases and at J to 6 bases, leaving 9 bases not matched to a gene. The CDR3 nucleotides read TGTGCCAGCAGTGGGTACGACAGGGGTGGTCAGCCCCAGCATTTT. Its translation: CASSGYDRGGQPQHF.

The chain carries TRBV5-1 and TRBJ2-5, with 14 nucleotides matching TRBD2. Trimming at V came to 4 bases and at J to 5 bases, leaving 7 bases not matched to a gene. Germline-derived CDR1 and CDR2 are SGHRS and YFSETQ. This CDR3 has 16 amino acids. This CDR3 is CASSPGTSGSPETQYF. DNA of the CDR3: TGCGCCAGCAGCCCGGGGACTAGCGGGAGCCCTGAGACCCAGTACTTC.

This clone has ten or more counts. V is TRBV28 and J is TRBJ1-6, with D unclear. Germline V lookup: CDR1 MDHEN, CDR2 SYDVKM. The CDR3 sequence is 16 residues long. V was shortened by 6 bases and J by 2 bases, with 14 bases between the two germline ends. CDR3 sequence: CASRSSGGTYNSPLHF. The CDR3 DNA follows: TGTGCCAGCAGGTCCTCCGGAGGGACCTATAATTCACCCCTCCACTTT.

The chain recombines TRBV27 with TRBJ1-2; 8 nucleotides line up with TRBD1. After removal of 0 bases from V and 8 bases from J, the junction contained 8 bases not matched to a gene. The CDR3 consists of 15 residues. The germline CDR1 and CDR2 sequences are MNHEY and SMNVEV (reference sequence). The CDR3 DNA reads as TGTGCCAGCAGTTTATCGCGGCAGGGGGCGTGGGGCTACACCTTC. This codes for CASSLSRQGAWGYTF.

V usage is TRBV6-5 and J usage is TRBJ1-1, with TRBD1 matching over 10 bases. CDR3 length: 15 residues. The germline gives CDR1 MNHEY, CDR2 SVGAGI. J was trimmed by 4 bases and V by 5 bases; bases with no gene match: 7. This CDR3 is CASSRGGQGSTEAFF. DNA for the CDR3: TGTGCCAGCAGTCGAGGGGGACAGGGGAGCACTGAAGCTTTCTTT.